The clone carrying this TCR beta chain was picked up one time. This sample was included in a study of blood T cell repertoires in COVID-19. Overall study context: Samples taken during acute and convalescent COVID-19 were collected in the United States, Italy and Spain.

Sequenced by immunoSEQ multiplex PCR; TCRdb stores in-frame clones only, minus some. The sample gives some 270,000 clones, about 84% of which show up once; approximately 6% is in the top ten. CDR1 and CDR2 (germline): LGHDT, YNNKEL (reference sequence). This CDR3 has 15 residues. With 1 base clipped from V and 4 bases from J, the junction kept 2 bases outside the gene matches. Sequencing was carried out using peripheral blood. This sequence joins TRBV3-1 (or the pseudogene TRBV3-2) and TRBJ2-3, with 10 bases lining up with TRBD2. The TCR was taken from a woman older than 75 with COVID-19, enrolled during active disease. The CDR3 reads CASSQGTSGADTQYF. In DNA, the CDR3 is TGTGCCAGCAGCCAAGGGACTAGCGGAGCAGATACGCAGTATTTT.